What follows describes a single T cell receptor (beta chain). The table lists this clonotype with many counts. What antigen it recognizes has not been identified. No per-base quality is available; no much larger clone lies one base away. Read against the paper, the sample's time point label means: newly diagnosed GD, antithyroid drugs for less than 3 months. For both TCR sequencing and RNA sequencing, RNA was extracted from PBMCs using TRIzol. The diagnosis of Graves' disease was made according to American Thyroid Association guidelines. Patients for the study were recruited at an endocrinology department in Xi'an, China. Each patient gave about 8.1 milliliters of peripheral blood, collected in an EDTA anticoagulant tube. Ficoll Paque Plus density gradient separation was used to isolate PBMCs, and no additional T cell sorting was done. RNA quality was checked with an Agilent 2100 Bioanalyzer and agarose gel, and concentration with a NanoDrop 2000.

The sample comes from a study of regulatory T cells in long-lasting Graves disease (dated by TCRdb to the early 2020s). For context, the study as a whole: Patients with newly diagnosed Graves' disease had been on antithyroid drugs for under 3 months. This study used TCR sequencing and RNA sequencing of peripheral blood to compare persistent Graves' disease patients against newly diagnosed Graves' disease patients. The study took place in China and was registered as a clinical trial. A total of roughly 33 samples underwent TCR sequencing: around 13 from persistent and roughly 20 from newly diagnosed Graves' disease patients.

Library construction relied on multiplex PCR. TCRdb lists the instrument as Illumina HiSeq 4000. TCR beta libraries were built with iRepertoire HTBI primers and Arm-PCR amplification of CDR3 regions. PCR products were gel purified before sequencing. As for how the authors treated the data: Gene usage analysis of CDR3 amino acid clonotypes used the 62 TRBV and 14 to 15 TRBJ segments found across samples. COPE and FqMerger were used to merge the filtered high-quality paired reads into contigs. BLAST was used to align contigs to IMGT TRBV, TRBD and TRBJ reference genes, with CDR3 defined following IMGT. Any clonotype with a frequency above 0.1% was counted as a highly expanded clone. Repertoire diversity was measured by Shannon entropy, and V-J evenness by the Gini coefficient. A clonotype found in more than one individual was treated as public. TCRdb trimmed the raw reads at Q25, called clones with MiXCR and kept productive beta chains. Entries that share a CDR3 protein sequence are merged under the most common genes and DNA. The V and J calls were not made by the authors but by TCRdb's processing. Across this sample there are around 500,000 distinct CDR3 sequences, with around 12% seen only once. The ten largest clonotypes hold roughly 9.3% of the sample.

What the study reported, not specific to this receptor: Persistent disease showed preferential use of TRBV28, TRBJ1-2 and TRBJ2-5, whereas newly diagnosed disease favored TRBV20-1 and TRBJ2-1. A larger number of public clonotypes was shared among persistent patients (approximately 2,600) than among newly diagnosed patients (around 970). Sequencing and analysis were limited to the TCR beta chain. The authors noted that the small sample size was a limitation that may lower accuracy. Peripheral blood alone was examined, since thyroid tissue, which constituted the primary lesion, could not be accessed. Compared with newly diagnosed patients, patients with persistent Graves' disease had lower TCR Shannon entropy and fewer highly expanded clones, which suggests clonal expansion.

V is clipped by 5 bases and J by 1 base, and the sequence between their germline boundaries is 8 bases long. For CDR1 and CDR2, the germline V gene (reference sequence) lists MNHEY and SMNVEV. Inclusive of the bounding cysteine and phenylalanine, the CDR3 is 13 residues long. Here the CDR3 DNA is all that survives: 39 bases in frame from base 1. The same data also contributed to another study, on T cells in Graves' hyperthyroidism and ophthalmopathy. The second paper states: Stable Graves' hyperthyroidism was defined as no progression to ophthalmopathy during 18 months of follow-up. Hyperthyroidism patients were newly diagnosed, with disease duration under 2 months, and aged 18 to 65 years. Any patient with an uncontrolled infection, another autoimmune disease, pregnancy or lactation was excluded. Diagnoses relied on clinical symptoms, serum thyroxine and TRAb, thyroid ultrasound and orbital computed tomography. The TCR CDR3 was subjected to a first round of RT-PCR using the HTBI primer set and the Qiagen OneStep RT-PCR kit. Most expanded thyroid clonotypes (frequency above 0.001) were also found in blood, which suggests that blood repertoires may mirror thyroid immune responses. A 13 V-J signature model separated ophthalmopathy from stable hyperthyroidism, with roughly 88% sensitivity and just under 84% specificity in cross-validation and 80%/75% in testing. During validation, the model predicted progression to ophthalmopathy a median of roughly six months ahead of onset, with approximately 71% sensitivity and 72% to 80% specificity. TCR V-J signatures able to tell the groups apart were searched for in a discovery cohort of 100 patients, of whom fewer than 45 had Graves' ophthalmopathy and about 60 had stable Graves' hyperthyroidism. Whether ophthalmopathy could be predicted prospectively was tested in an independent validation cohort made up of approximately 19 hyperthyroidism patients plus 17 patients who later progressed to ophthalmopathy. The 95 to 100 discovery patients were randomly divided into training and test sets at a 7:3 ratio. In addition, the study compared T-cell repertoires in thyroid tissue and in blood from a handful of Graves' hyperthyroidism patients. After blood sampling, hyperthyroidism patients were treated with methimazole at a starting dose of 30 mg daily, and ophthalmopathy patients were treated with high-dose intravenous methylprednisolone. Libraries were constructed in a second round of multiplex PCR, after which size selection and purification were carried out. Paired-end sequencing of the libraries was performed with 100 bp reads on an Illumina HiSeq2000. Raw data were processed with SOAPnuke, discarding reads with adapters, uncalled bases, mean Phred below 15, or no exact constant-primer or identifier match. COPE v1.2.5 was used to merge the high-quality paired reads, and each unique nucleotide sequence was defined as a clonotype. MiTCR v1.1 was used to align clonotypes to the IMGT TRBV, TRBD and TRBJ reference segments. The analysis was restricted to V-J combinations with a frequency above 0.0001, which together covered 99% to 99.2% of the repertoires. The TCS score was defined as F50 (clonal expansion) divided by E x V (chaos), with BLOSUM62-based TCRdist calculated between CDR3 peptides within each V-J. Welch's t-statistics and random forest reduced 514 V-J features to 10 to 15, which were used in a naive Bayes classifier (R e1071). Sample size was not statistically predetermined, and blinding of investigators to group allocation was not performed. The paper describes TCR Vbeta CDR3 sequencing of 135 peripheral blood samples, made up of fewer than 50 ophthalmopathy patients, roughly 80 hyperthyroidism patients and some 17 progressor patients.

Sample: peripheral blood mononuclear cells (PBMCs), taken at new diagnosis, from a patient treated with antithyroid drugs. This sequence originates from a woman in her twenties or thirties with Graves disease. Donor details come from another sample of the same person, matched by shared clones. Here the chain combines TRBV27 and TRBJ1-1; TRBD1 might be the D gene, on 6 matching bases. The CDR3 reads CASSTGRNTEAFF. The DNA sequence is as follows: TGTGCCAGCAGTACAGGGAGGAACACTGAAGCTTTCTTT.